This passage covers 31 T cell receptor beta chains from one sample sequenced in a study of shared clonotypes between healthy human individuals. Sequencing was performed with immunoSEQ multiplex PCR; in TCRdb, only in-frame clones are kept and a portion is missing. The table lists approximately 810,000 clones, more than 85% of them singletons, with approximately 25% in the top ten. Positively selected for CCR7, the CD45RO-negative cells used as naive CD8 cells excluded terminally differentiated effector memory CD45RA+ cells. The source material was naive CD8+ T cells sorted from blood. These receptors came from a man aged 25-45 years in good health.

The chain joins TRBV2 to TRBJ1-5, with D maybe TRBD1 (5 bases). There are 15 residues in the CDR3. V lost 6 bases, J lost 4 bases, and 16 bases lay in between. Germline CDR1 and CDR2: SNHLY and FYNNEI. CDR3 sequence (DNA): TGTGCCAGCAGGCTCGGGGCAGCTACTAATCAGCCCCAGCATTTT. It is translated as CASRLGAATNQPQHF. The variable domain in full, completed from reference TRBV2 and TRBJ1-5, reads EPEVTQTPSHQVTQMGQEVILRCVPISNHLYFYWYRQILGQKVEFLVSFYNNEISEKSEIFDDQFSVERPDGSNFTLKIRSTKLEDSAMYFCASRLGAATNQPQHFGDGTRLSIL.

V is TRBV29-1 and J is TRBJ2-7; D gene ambiguous. The germline gives CDR1 SQVTM, CDR2 ANQGSEA. Trimming removed 4 bases at V and 4 bases at J, with 14 bases between. The CDR3 covers 13 residues. CDR3 DNA sequence: TGCAGCGTTGCGGTTTCGGGTCGTTACGAGCAGTACTTC. This encodes CSVAVSGRYEQYF.

Remarks on this clone: Distinct nucleotide sequences in the sample also encode this CDR3. Written as DNA, the CDR3 is TGTGCCAGCAGCCCAGGGCGTTATCAAGAGACCCAGTACTTC. Translating gives CASSPGRYQETQYF. The chain links TRBV14 to TRBJ2-5; weak D call: TRBD1 (5 bases). The CDR3 extends over 14 amino acids. V lost 4 bases, J lost 2 bases, and 11 bases lay in between. Per the germline V gene, CDR1 is SGHDN and CDR2 is FVKESK.

V is TRBV7-9 and J is TRBJ2-7; the match to TRBD1 covers 8 bases. The trim removed 5 bases at V and 3 bases at J, leaving 6 bases unmatched. The CDR3 sequence is 14 residues long. Germline CDR1 and CDR2: SEHNR and FQNEAQ (reference sequence). The CDR3 here is CASSHRQGNYEQYF. CDR3 DNA sequence: TGTGCCAGCAGCCATAGACAGGGGAACTACGAGCAGTACTTC. The full variable domain, completed using reference TRBV7-9 and TRBJ2-7, is DTGVSQNPRHKITKRGQNVTFRCDPISEHNRLYWYRQTLGQGPEFLTYFQNEAQLEKSRLLSDRFSAERPKGSFSTLEIQRTEQGDSAMYLCASSHRQGNYEQYFGPGTRLTVT.

The V call is TRBV16, the J call TRBJ1-4; TRBD1 matches at 11 bases. The CDR3 extends over 16 amino acids. Germline loops: CDR1 KGHSY, CDR2 FQNENV. V lost 4 bases to trimming and J lost 5 bases; unmatched junction nucleotides: 6. CDR3 nucleotide sequence: TGTGCCAGCAGCCCCCGGGACAGGGGGAGAAATGAAAAACTGTTTTTT. This sequence encodes CASSPRDRGRNEKLFF.

The gene calls are TRBV27 and TRBJ1-2, with 9 positions matching TRBD1. In germline, CDR1 is MNHEY, CDR2 SMNVEV (reference sequence). The trim removed 5 bases at V and 3 bases at J, leaving 4 bases unmatched. The CDR3 contains 14 residues. The DNA for the CDR3 is TGTGCCAGCAGTACACAGGGGGCGCACTATGGCTACACCTTC. It specifies CASSTQGAHYGYTF.

In DNA, the CDR3 is TGTGCCTGGATAGGTCCCCCTCACTACGAGCAGTACTTC. It specifies CAWIGPPHYEQYF. The V gene is TRBV30, the J gene TRBJ2-7; no definite D call. V lost 4 bases to trimming and J lost 3 bases, with 13 bases between them. Germline CDR1 reads GTSNPN; CDR2 reads SVGIG (reference sequence). The CDR3 is made up of 13 amino acids.

This chain uses TRBV10-3 with TRBJ2-7; TRBD2 might be the D (6 bases). CDR3 length: 13 amino acids. Trimming shortened V by 4 bases and J by 6 bases, and 13 bases separated the two germline ends. In germline, CDR1 is ENHRY, CDR2 SYGVKD. The CDR3 region has the DNA TGTGCCATCAGTGCGGCCACCGGGGGCGAGCAGTACTTC. It encodes CAISAATGGEQYF.

This chain uses TRBV2 with TRBJ2-6; D gene uncertain. CDR3 length: 13 residues. The germline gives CDR1 SNHLY, CDR2 FYNNEI. Trimming took 10 bases from V and 2 from J, leaving 9 bases between them. This chain's CDR3 is CATYGPGANVLTF. In nucleotides, the CDR3 is TGTGCCACATATGGACCTGGGGCCAACGTCCTGACTTTC.

This chain uses TRBV28 with TRBJ1-3; maybe TRBD1 (6 bases). In germline, CDR1 is MDHEN, CDR2 SYDVKM. This CDR3 is 14 amino acids long. The V end lost 6 bases, the J end lost 0 bases, and 9 bases lay between the germline ends. Here the CDR3 DNA reads TGTGCCAGCAGCGTGACAGGCTCTGGAAACACCATATATTTT. It translates to CASSVTGSGNTIYF.

The rearrangement joins TRBV10-3 to TRBJ2-7; perhaps TRBD2 as D (5 bases). V shed 7 bases and J shed 5 bases, with 21 bases lying between them. CDR1 is ENHRY and CDR2 is SYGVKD in the germline V gene. This CDR3 region has 15 residues. CDR3 region: CAITPGSEALHEQYF. The CDR3 DNA follows: TGTGCCATCACCCCTGGGAGCGAGGCTCTCCACGAGCAGTACTTC.

This clone was recorded once. The genes are TRBV28 and TRBJ2-4; 13 nucleotides line up with TRBD2. The CDR3 consists of 17 residues. V shed 6 bases and J 5 bases; nucleotides not matched to a gene: 10. Germline CDR1 and CDR2: MDHEN and SYDVKM. CDR3 protein: CASRSGLAGWEENIQYF. DNA for the CDR3: TGTGCCAGCAGATCGGGACTAGCGGGATGGGAGGAAAACATTCAGTACTTC.

The genes are TRBV27 and TRBJ2-7, with 7 positions matching TRBD2. Germline values: CDR1 MNHEY, CDR2 SMNVEV (reference sequence). The CDR3 extends over 11 amino acids. V lost 6 bases to trimming and J lost 9 bases; unmatched junction nucleotides: 5. The CDR3 region has the DNA TGTGCCAGCAGCCGGGACTATCGGCAGTACTTC. The encoded protein is CASSRDYRQYF.

The rearrangement uses TRBV4-1 and TRBJ2-5; the D gene is possibly TRBD2 (5 bases). The CDR3 has 17 residues. V was shortened by 5 bases and J by 3 bases, with 22 bases between the two germline ends. CDR1 is MGHRA and CDR2 is YSYEKL in the germline V gene. This chain's CDR3 is CASSSREGRSGEETQYF. The CDR3 bases are TGCGCCAGCAGCTCCAGAGAGGGCAGATCGGGCGAAGAGACCCAGTACTTC.

The rearrangement uses TRBV10-3 and TRBJ1-2, with a tentative D call TRBD1 (5 bases). V lost 3 bases to trimming and J lost 6 bases, with 17 bases between them. The CDR3 covers 15 residues. Germline V gives CDR1 ENHRY, CDR2 SYGVKD. In DNA form, the CDR3 reads TGTGCCATCAGTGATTCCAGACAGATGACGGATGGCTACACCTTC. Its translation: CAISDSRQMTDGYTF.

The V call is TRBV28, the J call TRBJ2-1; no clear D. From germline, CDR1 is MDHEN and CDR2 SYDVKM. The germline V and J ends were trimmed by 8 bases and 2 bases, with 10 bases remaining between them. This CDR3 has 13 amino acids. The CDR3 coding sequence is TGTGCCAGCTGCGCAGGACCCTACAATGAGCAGTTCTTC. Translated: CASCAGPYNEQFF.

This rearrangement joins TRBV19 to TRBJ2-2; D unclear. Looked up from germline, CDR1 is LNHDA and CDR2 is SQIVND (reference sequence). This CDR3 is 16 amino acids long. Trimming cost V 6 bases and J 4 bases, with 18 bases left between them. The CDR3 is CASRALPLRSTGELFF. CDR3 nucleotides: TGTGCCAGTAGAGCCCTGCCCCTGCGCAGCACCGGGGAGCTGTTTTTT. Supplemented by reference TRBV19 and TRBJ2-2, the full variable domain reads DGGITQSPKYLFRKEGQNVTLSCEQNLNHDAMYWYRQDPGQGLRLIYYSQIVNDFQKGDIAEGYSVSREKKESFPLTVTSAQKNPTAFYLCASRALPLRSTGELFFGEGSRLTVL.

The CDR3: CASSSPGDGTGELFF. CDR3 sequence (DNA): TGTGCCAGCAGCTCCCCCGGTGACGGCACCGGGGAGCTGTTTTTT. The chain uses TRBV7-9 and TRBJ2-2; D call uncertain. Germline V gene lookup returns CDR1 SEHNR and CDR2 FQNEAQ (reference sequence). With 4 bases removed from V and 4 bases from J, the gap between germline ends came to 13 bases. CDR3 size: 15 residues.

This chain connects TRBV28 to TRBJ2-1; 11 bases are shared with TRBD2. The CDR3 is 21 residues long. Trimming at V came to 6 bases and at J to 2 bases, leaving 21 bases not matched to a gene. Germline V gene sequence: CDR1 MDHEN, CDR2 SYDVKM. The CDR3 spells CASSPDREIPVSGRAYNEQFF. Written as DNA, the CDR3 is TGTGCCAGCAGCCCGGACAGAGAAATCCCTGTTAGCGGGAGGGCCTACAATGAGCAGTTCTTC.

The genes are TRBV6-5 and TRBJ1-2; unclear D gene. The CDR3 totals 15 residues. CDR1 is MNHEY, CDR2 SVGAGI, per germline. V was shortened by 0 bases and J by 4 bases, with 12 bases between the two germline ends. CDR3 protein: CASSYSEAQFYGYTF. The DNA for the CDR3 is TGTGCCAGCAGTTACTCGGAAGCACAGTTCTATGGCTACACCTTC.

This clone occurred once. The chain joins TRBV19 to TRBJ1-2; D not certain. Germline CDR1 and CDR2: LNHDA and SQIVND (reference sequence). The CDR3 has 17 amino acids. Deletions cut 4 bases from V and 4 bases from J, with 22 bases between. CDR3: CASSSKGVLTASYGYTF. DNA for the CDR3: TGTGCCAGTAGTAGTAAAGGAGTTTTAACGGCCTCCTATGGCTACACCTTC.

The chain recombines TRBV5-1 with TRBJ2-7; no clear D gene. The CDR3 totals 13 residues. Germline V gene sequence: CDR1 SGHRS, CDR2 YFSETQ. The V end lost 4 bases, the J end lost 0 bases, and 8 bases lay between the germline ends. CDR3 nucleotide sequence: TGCGCCAGCAGCCAAGGCTTCTCCTACGAGCAGTACTTC. Translated: CASSQGFSYEQYF.

The V and J genes are TRBV2 and TRBJ2-7; the D gene is possibly TRBD1 (6 bases). This CDR3 spans 11 amino acids. CDR1 and CDR2 from the germline V gene are SNHLY and FYNNEI. Trimming shortened V by 8 bases and J by 6 bases, and 11 bases separated the two germline ends. The CDR3 DNA reads TGTGCCAGCCCAGGGGCTGGCGAGCAGTACTTC. It is translated as CASPGAGEQYF.

This clone was recorded once. V and J are TRBV27 and TRBJ1-4, with a weak D call TRBD1 (5 bases). Trimming removed 5 bases at V and 8 bases at J, with 27 bases between. The germline CDR1 and CDR2 sequences are MNHEY and SMNVEV (reference sequence). This CDR3 has 18 amino acids. CDR3 nucleotide sequence: TGTGCCAGCAGTCCTTATATGGGGGTAGGGGCCCGTGAGGAAAAACTGTTTTTT. It yields the protein CASSPYMGVGAREEKLFF.

The CDR3, as DNA: TGTGCCAGCAGCTTCCGGCAGGGAAGCACAGATACGCAGTATTTT. Translating gives CASSFRQGSTDTQYF. This chain links TRBV5-4 with TRBJ2-3, with D maybe TRBD1 (5 bases). The CDR3 length is 15 residues. The V gene lost 2 bases and the J gene lost 0 bases, with 10 bases spanning the gap. Germline V CDR1 and CDR2: SGHNT, YYREEE (reference sequence).

Of note for this clone: In the same sample, other DNA sequences code for this CDR3. This rearrangement joins TRBV30 to TRBJ2-7; 10 bases fit TRBD1. This CDR3 region has 14 residues. Germline CDR1 reads GTSNPN; CDR2 reads SVGIG (reference sequence). V shed 0 bases, J shed 3 bases, and the junction held 2 bases outside the gene matches. CDR3 coding DNA: TGTGCCTGGAGTGTCGGGACAGGGGACTACGAGCAGTACTTC. It encodes CAWSVGTGDYEQYF.

CDR3 loop: CASSLSSARNQPQHF. The CDR3 DNA reads as TGTGCCAGCAGTTTGAGTTCCGCCCGGAATCAGCCCCAGCATTTT. The gene calls are TRBV27 and TRBJ1-5; D is ambiguous. Germline CDR1 is MNHEY and CDR2 is SMNVEV (reference sequence). This CDR3 region has 15 residues. Trimming removed 3 bases at V and 4 bases at J, with 13 bases between.

The chain is built from TRBV19 and TRBJ1-5; tentative D call: TRBD1 (5 bases). The V end was cut by 3 bases, the J end by 12 bases, with 18 bases between. The germline V gene has CDR1 LNHDA and CDR2 SQIVND (reference sequence). The CDR3 has 14 residues. The CDR3 spells CASSMGGTPEGQHF. In DNA, the CDR3 is TGTGCCAGTAGTATGGGCGGGACGCCAGAAGGCCAGCATTTT.

The V gene is TRBV11-2, the J gene TRBJ2-3; D unresolved. The V end lost 5 bases, the J end lost 0 bases, and 6 bases lay between the germline ends. The CDR3 is made up of 13 amino acids. Germline V gene data show CDR1 as SGHAT and CDR2 as FQNNGV. CDR3 region: CASSPDSTDTQYF. CDR3 sequence (DNA): TGTGCCAGCAGCCCAGACAGCACAGATACGCAGTATTTT.

This chain connects TRBV12-2 to TRBJ2-1; the table's D call TRBD2 went unverified against the DNA. TRBV12-2 has pseudogene status. There are 12 residues in the CDR3. The CDR3 DNA follows: TGTGCAAGTCGCTTAGCGTCCTATGAGCAGTTCTTC. The encoded protein is CASRLASYEQFF.

V gene TRBV7-2 combines with J gene TRBJ2-1; possible D gene TRBD2, 6 bases. The ends were cut back, 5 bases at V and 2 bases at J, with 16 bases in the middle. This CDR3 comprises 16 residues. Germline CDR1 SGHTA, CDR2 FQGNSA. CDR3 DNA sequence: TGTGCCAGCAGCGACCGGGGGACCACACCCTACAATGAGCAGTTCTTC. It yields the protein CASSDRGTTPYNEQFF.